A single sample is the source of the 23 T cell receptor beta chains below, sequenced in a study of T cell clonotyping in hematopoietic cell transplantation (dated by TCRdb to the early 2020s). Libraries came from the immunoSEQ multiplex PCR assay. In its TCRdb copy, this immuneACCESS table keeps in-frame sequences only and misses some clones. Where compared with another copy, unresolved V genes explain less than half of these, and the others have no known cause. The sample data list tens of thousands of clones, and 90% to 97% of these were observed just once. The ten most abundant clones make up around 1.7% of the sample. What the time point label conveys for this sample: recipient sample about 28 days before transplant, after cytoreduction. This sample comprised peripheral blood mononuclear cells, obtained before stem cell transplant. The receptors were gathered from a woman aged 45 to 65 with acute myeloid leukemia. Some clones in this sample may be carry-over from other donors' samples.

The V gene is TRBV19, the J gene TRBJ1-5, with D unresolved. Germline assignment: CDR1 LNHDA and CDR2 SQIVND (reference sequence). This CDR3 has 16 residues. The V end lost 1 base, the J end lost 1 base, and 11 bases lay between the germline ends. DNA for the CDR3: TGTGCCAGTAGTATAGCCCTGGGGATAAGCAATCAGCCCCAGCATTTT. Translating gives CASSIALGISNQPQHF.

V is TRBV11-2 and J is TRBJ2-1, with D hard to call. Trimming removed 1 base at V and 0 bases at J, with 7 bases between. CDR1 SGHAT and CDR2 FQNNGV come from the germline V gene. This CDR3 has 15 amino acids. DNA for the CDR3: TGTGCCAGCAGCTTAGGCGGAAGCTCCTACAATGAGCAGTTCTTC. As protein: CASSLGGSSYNEQFF.

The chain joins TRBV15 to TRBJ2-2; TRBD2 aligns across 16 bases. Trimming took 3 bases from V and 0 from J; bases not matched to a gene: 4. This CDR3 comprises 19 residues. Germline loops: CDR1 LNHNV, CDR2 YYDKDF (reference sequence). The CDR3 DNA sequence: TGTGCCACCAGCAGCGTGGGACTAGCGGGGGGGCCGAACACCGGGGAGCTGTTTTTT. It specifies CATSSVGLAGGPNTGELFF.

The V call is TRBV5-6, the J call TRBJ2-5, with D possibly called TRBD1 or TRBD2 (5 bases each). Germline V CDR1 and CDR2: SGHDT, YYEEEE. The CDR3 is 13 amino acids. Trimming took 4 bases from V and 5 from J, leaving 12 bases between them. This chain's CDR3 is CASSRGRGETQYF. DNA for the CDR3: TGTGCCAGCAGCAGGGGCCGCGGGGAGACCCAGTACTTC.

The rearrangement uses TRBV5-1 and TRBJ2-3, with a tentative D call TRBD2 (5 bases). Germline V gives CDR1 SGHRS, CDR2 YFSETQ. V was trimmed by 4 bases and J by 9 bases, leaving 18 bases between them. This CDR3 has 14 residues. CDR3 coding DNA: TGCGCCAGCAGCCCGGGCGGGCCTTTAGACACGCAGTATTTT. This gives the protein CASSPGGPLDTQYF. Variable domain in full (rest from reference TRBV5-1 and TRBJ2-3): KAGVTQTPRYLIKTRGQQVTLSCSPISGHRSVSWYQQTPGQGLQFLFEYFSETQRNKGNFPGRFSGRQFSNSRSEMNVSTLELGDSALYLCASSPGGPLDTQYFGPGTRLTVL.

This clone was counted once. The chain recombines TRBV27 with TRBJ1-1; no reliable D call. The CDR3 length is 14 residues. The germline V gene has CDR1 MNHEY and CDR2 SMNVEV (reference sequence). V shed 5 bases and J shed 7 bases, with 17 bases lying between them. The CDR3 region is CASSSIWGTNEAFF. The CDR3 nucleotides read TGTGCCAGCAGTAGTATCTGGGGAACCAATGAAGCTTTCTTT.

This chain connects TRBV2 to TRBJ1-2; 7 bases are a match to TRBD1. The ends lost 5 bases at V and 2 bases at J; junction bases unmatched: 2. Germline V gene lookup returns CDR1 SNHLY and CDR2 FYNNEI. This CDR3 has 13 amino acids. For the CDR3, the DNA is TGTGCCAGCAGTCGGGACAGAAACTATGGCTACACCTTC. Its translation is CASSRDRNYGYTF.

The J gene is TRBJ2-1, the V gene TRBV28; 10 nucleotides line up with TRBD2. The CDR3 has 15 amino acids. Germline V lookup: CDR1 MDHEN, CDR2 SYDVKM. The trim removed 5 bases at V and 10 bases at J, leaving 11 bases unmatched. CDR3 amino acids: CASSPGLAGVGEQFF. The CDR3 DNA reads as TGTGCCAGCAGTCCAGGGCTAGCGGGAGTTGGGGAGCAGTTCTTC.

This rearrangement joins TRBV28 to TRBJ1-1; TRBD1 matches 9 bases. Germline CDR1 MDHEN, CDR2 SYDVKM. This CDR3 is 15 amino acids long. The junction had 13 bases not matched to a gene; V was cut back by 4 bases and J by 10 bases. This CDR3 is CASSSYTLQGAGAFF. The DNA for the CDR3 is TGTGCCAGCAGTTCGTACACGTTACAGGGGGCCGGAGCTTTCTTT.

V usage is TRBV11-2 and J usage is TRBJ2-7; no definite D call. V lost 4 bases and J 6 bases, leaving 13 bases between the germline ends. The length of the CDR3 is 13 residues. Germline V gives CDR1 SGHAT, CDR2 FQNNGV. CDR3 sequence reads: CASSSLIVAEQYF. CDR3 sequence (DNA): TGTGCCAGCAGCTCGCTGATAGTGGCCGAGCAGTACTTC.

CDR3 DNA: TGTGCCAGCAGGGACGGGAGGGCACCCACTGAAGCTTTCTTT. It translates to CASRDGRAPTEAFF. J is TRBJ1-1 and V is TRBV2, with D uncertain. The germline V gene encodes CDR1 SNHLY and CDR2 FYNNEI. Trimming removed 6 bases from V and 4 bases from J, with 15 bases in between. The CDR3 is 14 amino acids. The full variable domain, completed using reference TRBV2 and TRBJ1-1, is EPEVTQTPSHQVTQMGQEVILRCVPISNHLYFYWYRQILGQKVEFLVSFYNNEISEKSEIFDDQFSVERPDGSNFTLKIRSTKLEDSAMYFCASRDGRAPTEAFFGQGTRLTVV.

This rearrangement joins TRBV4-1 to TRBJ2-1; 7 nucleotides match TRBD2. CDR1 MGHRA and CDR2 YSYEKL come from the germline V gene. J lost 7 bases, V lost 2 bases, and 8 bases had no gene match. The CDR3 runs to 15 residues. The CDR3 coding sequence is TGCGCCAGCAGCCAAAAAGCGGGGTCTGGGAATGAGCAGTTCTTC. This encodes CASSQKAGSGNEQFF.

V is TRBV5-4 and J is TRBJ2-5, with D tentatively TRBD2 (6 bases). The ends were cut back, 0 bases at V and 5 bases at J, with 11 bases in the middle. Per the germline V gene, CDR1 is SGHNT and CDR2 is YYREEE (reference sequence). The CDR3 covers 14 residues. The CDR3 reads CASSLASGGETQYF. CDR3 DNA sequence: TGTGCCAGCAGCTTGGCGTCTGGGGGGGAGACCCAGTACTTC.

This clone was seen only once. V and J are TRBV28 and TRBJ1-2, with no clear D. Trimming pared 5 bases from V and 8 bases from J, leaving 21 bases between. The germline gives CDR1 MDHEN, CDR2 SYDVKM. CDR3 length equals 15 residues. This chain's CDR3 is CASSPGPEYAWGYTF. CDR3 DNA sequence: TGTGCCAGCAGTCCTGGGCCGGAATATGCTTGGGGCTACACCTTC.

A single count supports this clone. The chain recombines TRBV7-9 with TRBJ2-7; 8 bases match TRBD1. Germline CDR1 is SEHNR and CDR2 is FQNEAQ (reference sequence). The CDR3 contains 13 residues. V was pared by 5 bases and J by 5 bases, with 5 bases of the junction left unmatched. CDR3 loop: CASSQIQGDEQYF. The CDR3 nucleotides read TGTGCCAGCAGCCAAATACAGGGGGACGAGCAGTACTTC.

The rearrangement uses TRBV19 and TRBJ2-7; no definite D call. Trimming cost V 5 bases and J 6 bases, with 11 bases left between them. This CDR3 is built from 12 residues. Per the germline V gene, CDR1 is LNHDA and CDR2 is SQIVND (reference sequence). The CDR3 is CASSPRQAEQYF. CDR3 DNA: TGTGCCAGTAGTCCGCGGCAGGCCGAGCAGTACTTC.

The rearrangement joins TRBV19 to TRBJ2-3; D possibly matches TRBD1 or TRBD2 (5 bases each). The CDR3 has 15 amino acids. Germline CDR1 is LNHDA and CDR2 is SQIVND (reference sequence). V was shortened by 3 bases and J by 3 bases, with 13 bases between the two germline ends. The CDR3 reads CASSIRGVGTDTQYF. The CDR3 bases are TGTGCCAGTAGTATTCGAGGGGTCGGGACAGATACGCAGTATTTT.

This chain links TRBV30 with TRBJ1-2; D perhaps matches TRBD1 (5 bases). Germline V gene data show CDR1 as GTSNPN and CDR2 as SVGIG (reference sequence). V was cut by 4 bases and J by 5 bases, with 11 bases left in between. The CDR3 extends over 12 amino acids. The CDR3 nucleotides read TGTGCCTGGAAAGAGACAGAATATGGCTACACCTTC. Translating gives CAWKETEYGYTF.

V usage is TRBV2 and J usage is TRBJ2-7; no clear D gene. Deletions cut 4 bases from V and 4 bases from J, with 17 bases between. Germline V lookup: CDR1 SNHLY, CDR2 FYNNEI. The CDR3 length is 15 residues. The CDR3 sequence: CASSVPEGSRYEQYF. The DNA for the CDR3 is TGTGCCAGCAGTGTCCCTGAAGGAAGTCGGTACGAGCAGTACTTC.

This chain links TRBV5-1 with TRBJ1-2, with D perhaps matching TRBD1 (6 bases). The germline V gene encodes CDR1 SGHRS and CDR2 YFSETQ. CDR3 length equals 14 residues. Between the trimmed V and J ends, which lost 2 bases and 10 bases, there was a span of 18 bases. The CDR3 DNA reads TGCGCCAGCAGCTTTGGACAGCAGAGGAAAGCCTACACCTTC. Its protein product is CASSFGQQRKAYTF.

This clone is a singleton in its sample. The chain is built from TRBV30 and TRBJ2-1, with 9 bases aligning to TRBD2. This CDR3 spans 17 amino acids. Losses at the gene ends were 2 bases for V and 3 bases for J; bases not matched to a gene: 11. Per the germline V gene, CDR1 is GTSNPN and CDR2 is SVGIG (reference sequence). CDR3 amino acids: CAWSQGLASTIYNEQFF. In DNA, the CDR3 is TGTGCCTGGAGTCAAGGACTAGCGAGTACCATCTACAATGAGCAGTTCTTC. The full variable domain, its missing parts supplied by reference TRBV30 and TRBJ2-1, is SQTIHQWPATLVQPVGSPLSLECTVEGTSNPNLYWYRQAAGRGLQLLFYSVGIGQISSEVPQNLSASRPQDRQFILSSKKLLLSDSGFYLCAWSQGLASTIYNEQFFGPGTRLTVL.

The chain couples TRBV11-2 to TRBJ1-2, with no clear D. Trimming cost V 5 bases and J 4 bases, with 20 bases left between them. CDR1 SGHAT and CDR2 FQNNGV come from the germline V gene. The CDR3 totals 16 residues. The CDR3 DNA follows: TGTGCCAGCAGCGCCGAGACGGCTTATCCCTTCTATGGCTACACCTTC. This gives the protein CASSAETAYPFYGYTF.

CDR3 protein: CSVDRQGNTEAFF. In DNA form, the CDR3 reads TGCAGCGTCGACAGGCAGGGCAACACTGAAGCTTTCTTT. The chain employs TRBV29-1 and TRBJ1-1; TRBD1 might be the D (6 bases). The CDR3 runs 13 residues. Trimming shortened V by 6 bases and J by 2 bases, and 13 bases separated the two germline ends. Germline CDR1 and CDR2: SQVTM and ANQGSEA.